The 9 T cell receptor beta chains in this list originate from one sample, sequenced in a study of cytomegalovirus exposure and HLA in healthy donors. The PCR ran on 60 Vbeta and 13 Jbeta primers. This table comes from immunoSEQ multiplex PCR, and its TCRdb copy is limited to in-frame clones, with some not included. The sample lists some 160,000 clones, around 81% occurring once. Sequences were obtained from PBMCs. The receptors were sampled from a man aged 35-49 years in good health and CMV-seronegative.

This sequence joins TRBV6-5 and TRBJ2-7, with 14 bases identical to TRBD2. The CDR3 is 16 residues long. The V gene end was trimmed by 4 bases and the J gene end by 4 bases; junction bases not matched to a gene: 6. Germline CDR1 reads MNHEY; CDR2 reads SVGAGI. As DNA, the CDR3 is TGTGCCAGCAGTTCGAAGAGACTAGCGGGGGGGTACGAGCAGTACTTC. Translating it yields CASSSKRLAGGYEQYF.

The chain combines TRBV30 with TRBJ1-4; D gene uncertain. Trimming took 0 bases from V and 0 from J, leaving 8 bases between them. The CDR3 consists of 15 residues. CDR1 and CDR2 from the germline V gene are GTSNPN and SVGIG (reference sequence). This CDR3 reads CAWSVPGATNEKLFF. CDR3 nucleotides: TGTGCCTGGAGTGTACCAGGTGCAACTAATGAAAAACTGTTTTTT.

This clone was seen only once. The V and J genes are TRBV7-2 and TRBJ2-7; 10 nucleotides agree with TRBD2. Germline CDR1 SGHTA, CDR2 FQGNSA. The CDR3 is 15 residues long. V lost 1 base to trimming and J lost 2 bases; unmatched junction nucleotides: 2. CDR3 sequence (DNA): TGTGCCAGCAGCTTAGACCTAGCGGGAGCCTACGAGCAGTACTTC. Translation: CASSLDLAGAYEQYF.

The chain is built from TRBV7-9 and TRBJ2-5, with 9 bases identical to TRBD1. V trimming: 3 bases; J trimming: 2 bases; junction bases outside the gene matches: 1. Germline-derived CDR1 and CDR2 are SEHNR and FQNEAQ (reference sequence). CDR3 length: 14 amino acids. Written as DNA, the CDR3 is TGTGCCAGCAGCTTGACAGGGGGTCAAGAGACCCAGTACTTC. It encodes CASSLTGGQETQYF.

The V gene is TRBV9, the J gene TRBJ1-2, with D uncertain. V was trimmed by 1 base and J by 2 bases, leaving 12 bases between them. There are 15 residues in the CDR3. Per germline, CDR1 SGDLS and CDR2 YYNGEE. This CDR3 reads CASSVLPGSNYGYTF. The CDR3, as DNA: TGTGCCAGCAGCGTATTACCCGGGAGCAACTATGGCTACACCTTC.

The chain employs TRBV10-3 and TRBJ2-7; D is unresolved. Germline V lookup: CDR1 ENHRY, CDR2 SYGVKD. V was clipped by 3 bases and J by 2 bases, with 8 bases between them. CDR3 length: 13 amino acids. The CDR3 sequence is CAISDGRAYEQYF. The CDR3 DNA reads as TGTGCCATCAGTGACGGCCGGGCCTACGAGCAGTACTTC.

This clone was picked up a small number of times. The V gene is TRBV28, the J gene TRBJ2-2, with 9 nucleotides matching TRBD2. The CDR3 covers 14 residues. Germline V gene lookup returns CDR1 MDHEN and CDR2 SYDVKM. The junction had 4 bases not matched to a gene; V was cut back by 8 bases and J by 3 bases. CDR3 residues: CASGSGRDTGELFF. The DNA of the CDR3 is TGTGCCAGCGGTAGCGGGAGAGACACCGGGGAGCTGTTTTTT.

This CDR3 reads CASSSRLEGYTF. As DNA, the CDR3 is TGTGCCAGCAGCTCCCGACTGGAGGGCTACACCTTC. The chain has TRBV6-5 and TRBJ1-2; D unclear. Germline V gene lookup returns CDR1 MNHEY and CDR2 SVGAGI. The CDR3 has 12 residues. V shed 6 bases and J shed 8 bases, with 13 bases lying between them.

V usage is TRBV27 and J usage is TRBJ2-1, with 12 bases matching TRBD1. The J segment lost 8 bases and the V segment lost 2 bases, leaving 4 bases of the junction unmatched. Germline loops: CDR1 MNHEY, CDR2 SMNVEV (reference sequence). CDR3 length: 15 residues. The CDR3 DNA reads TGTGCCAGCAGTTTAGGGGGACAGGGGGCCGATGAGCAGTTCTTC. Its protein is CASSLGGQGADEQFF.